This T cell receptor beta chain was obtained from a study of molecular identifiers for immune sequencing clone quantification. Study as a whole: Within a replicate experiment, RNA obtained from either about 20,000 or 100,000 naive CD8 cells was divided into five aliquots, and four of those aliquots were then sequenced. Findings and caveats of the study: Clones of above 20 RNA copies carried over 99% of effector molecules; in naive cells they carried under 1%.

Libraries used about 19,000 to 1,000,000 sorted naive CD8 T cells and 10%, 30% or 50% RNA input. Note on this clonotype: Antigen specificity is unknown.

Bulk libraries came from a prior protocol with listed TCR primers. A single record per CDR3 protein comes from TCRdb applying MiXCR to the PCR reads. The sample has 300,000 to 400,000 distinct CDR3 sequences, roughly a quarter seen once. The CDR3 totals 13 residues. Trimming took 8 bases from V and 0 from J, leaving 10 bases between them. The germline gives CDR1 MNHEY, CDR2 SMNVEV (reference sequence). The chain couples TRBV27 to TRBJ2-5; maybe TRBD2 (5 bases). Input material: naive CD8+ T cells from blood, with Jurkat cell RNA spiked in. Regarding subset: FACS-sorted CD8+CD4-CCR7+CD45RA+ naive T cells. The clonotype originates from a human donor in good health. Some libraries in this study had Jurkat cell RNA spiked in. The CDR3 is CASARRYQETQYF. The CDR3 DNA follows: TGTGCCAGCGCACGGAGGTACCAAGAGACCCAGTACTTC.